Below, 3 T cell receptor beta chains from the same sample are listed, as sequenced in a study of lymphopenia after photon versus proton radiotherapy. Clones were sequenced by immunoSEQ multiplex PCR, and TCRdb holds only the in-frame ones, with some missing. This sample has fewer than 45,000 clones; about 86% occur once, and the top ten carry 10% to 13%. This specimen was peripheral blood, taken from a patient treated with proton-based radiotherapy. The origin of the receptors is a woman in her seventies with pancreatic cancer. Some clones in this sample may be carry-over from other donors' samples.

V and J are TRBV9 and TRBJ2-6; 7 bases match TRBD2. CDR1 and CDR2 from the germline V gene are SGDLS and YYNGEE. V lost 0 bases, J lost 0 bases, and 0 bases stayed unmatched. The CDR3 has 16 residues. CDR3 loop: CASSVASGSGANVLTF. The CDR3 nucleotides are TGTGCCAGCAGCGTAGCTAGCGGCTCTGGGGCCAACGTCCTGACTTTC.

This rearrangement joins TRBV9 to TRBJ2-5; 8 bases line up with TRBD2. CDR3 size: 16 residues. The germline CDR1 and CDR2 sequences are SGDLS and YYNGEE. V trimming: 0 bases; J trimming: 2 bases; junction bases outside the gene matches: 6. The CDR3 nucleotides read TGTGCCAGCAGCGTAGTAGGACTAGCAGAACAAGAGACCCAGTACTTC. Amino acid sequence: CASSVVGLAEQETQYF.

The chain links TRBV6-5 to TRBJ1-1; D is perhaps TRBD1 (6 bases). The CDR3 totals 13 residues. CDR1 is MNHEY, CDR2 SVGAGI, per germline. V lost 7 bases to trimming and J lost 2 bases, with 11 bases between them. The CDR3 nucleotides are TGTGCCAGCATTCGCAGGGGTAACACTGAAGCTTTCTTT. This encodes CASIRRGNTEAFF.